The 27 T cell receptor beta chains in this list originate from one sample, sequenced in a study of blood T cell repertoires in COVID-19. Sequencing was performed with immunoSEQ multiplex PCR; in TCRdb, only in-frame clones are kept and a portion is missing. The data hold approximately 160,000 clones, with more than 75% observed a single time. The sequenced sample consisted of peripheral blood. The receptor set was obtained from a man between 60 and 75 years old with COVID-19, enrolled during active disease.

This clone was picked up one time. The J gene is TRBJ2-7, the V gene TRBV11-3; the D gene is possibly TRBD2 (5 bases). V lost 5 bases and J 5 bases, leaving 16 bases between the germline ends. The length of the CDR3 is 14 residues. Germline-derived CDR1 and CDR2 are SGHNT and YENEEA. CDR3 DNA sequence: TGTGCCAGCAGCCCGGAGGCGGGTAGCGACGAGCAGTACTTC. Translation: CASSPEAGSDEQYF.

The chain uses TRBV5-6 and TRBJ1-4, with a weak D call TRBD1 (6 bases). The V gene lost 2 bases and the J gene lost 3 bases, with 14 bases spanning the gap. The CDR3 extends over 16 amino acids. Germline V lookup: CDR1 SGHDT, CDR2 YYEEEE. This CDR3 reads CASSFRRGYSNEKLFF. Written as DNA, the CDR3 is TGTGCCAGCAGCTTTCGCAGGGGTTATTCTAATGAAAAACTGTTTTTT.

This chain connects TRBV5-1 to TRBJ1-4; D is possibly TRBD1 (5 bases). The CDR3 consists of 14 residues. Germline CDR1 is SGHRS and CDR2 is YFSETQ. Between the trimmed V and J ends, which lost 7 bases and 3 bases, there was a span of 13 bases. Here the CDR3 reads CASQTGRANEKLFF. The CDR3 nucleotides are TGCGCCAGCCAAACAGGTCGGGCTAATGAAAAACTGTTTTTT. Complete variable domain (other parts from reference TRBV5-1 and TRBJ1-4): KAGVTQTPRYLIKTRGQQVTLSCSPISGHRSVSWYQQTPGQGLQFLFEYFSETQRNKGNFPGRFSGRQFSNSRSEMNVSTLELGDSALYLCASQTGRANEKLFFGSGTQLSVL.

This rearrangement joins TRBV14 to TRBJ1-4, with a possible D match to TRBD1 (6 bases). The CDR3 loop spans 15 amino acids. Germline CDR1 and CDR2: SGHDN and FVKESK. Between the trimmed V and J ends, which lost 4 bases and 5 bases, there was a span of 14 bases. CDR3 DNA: TGTGCCAGCAGCCGGCACAGGACAGAGAATGAAAAACTGTTTTTT. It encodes CASSRHRTENEKLFF.

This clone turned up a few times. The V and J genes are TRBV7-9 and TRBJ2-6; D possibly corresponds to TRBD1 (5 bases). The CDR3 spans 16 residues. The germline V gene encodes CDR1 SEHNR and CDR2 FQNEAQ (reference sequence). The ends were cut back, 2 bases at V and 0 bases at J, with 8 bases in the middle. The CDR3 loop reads CASSLTGVSGANVLTF. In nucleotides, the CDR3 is TGTGCCAGCAGCTTAACAGGCGTCTCTGGGGCCAACGTCCTGACTTTC.

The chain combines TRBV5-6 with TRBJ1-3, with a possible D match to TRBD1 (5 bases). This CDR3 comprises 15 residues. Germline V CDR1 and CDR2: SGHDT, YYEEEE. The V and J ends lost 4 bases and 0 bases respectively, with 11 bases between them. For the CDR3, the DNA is TGTGCCAGCAGCCGAAGACAGAGCTCTGGAAACACCATATATTTT. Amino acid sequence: CASSRRQSSGNTIYF.

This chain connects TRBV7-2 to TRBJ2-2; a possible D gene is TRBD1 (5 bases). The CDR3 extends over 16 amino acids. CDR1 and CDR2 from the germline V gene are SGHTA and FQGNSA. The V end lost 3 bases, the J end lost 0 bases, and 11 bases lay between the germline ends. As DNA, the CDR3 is TGTGCCAGCAGCTTGGCAGGGATAGCGAACACCGGGGAGCTGTTTTTT. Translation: CASSLAGIANTGELFF.

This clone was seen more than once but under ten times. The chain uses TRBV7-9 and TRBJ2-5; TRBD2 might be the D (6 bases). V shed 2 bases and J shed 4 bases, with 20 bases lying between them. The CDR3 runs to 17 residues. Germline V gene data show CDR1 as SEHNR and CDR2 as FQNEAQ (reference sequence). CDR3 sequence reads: CASSLRGRGSGGETQYF. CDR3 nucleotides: TGTGCCAGCAGCTTAAGGGGCCGGGGGTCCGGGGGAGAGACCCAGTACTTC.

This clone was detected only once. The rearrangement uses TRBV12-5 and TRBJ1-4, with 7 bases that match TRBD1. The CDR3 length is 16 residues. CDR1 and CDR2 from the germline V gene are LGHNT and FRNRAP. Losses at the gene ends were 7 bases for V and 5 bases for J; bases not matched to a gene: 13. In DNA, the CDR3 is TGTGCTAGTGCCAAAGGGGTGGCACAGGGGAATGAAAAACTGTTTTTT. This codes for CASAKGVAQGNEKLFF.

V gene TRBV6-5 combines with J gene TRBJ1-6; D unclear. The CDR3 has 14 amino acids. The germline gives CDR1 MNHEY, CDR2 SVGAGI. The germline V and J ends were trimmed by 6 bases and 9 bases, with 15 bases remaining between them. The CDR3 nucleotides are TGTGCCAGCAGCTCGGCCCCGGCGGGTTCACCCCTCCACTTT. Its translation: CASSSAPAGSPLHF.

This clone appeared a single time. In DNA, the CDR3 is TGTGCCAGCTCACCCATCAGGAGCACAGATACGCAGTATTTT. Its translation is CASSPIRSTDTQYF. The V and J genes are TRBV18 and TRBJ2-3, with D unresolved. This CDR3 has 14 amino acids. Trimming cost V 3 bases and J 0 bases, with 7 bases left between them. Looked up from germline, CDR1 is KGHSH and CDR2 is LQKENI.

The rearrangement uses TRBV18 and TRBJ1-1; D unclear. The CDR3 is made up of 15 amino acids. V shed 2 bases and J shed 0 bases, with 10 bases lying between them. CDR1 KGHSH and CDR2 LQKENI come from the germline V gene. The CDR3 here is CASSPFQQMNTEAFF. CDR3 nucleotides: TGTGCCAGCTCACCATTCCAACAGATGAACACTGAAGCTTTCTTT. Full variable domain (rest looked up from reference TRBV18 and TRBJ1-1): NAGVMQNPRHLVRRRGQEARLRCSPMKGHSHVYWYRQLPEEGLKFMVYLQKENIIDESGMPKERFSAEFPKEGPSILRIQQVVRGDSAAYFCASSPFQQMNTEAFFGQGTRLTVV.

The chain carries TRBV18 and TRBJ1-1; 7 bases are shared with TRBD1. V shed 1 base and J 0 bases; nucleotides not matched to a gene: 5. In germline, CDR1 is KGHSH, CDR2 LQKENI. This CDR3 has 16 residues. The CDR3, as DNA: TGTGCCAGCTCACCACTCGGGACAGCCCTGAACACTGAAGCTTTCTTT. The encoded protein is CASSPLGTALNTEAFF.

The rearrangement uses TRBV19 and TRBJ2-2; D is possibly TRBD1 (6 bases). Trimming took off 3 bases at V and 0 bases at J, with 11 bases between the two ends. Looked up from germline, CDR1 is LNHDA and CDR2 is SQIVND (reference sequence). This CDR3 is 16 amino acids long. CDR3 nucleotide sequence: TGTGCCAGTAGTATTAAGGGACAACCGAACACCGGGGAGCTGTTTTTT. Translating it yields CASSIKGQPNTGELFF.

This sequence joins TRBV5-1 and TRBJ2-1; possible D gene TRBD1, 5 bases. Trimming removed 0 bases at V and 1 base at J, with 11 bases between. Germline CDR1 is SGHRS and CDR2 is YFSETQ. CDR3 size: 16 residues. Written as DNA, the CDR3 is TGCGCCAGCAGCTTGGCGAGGCAGGGTTCCTACAATGAGCAGTTCTTC. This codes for CASSLARQGSYNEQFF.

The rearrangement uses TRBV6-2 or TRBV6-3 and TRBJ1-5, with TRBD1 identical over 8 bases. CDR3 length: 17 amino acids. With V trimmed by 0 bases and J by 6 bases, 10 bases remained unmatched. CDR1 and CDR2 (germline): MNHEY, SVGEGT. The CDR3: CASSYSSTGGRLQPQHF. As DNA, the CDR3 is TGTGCCAGCAGTTACTCGAGTACAGGGGGACGGCTTCAGCCCCAGCATTTT.

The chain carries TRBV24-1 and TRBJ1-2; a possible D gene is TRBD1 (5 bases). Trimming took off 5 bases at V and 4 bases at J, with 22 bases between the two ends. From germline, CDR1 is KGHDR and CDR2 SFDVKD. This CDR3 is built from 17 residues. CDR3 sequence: CATSGFRSREGSYGYTF. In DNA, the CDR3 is TGTGCCACCAGTGGCTTCCGCAGCAGGGAGGGGAGCTATGGCTACACCTTC.

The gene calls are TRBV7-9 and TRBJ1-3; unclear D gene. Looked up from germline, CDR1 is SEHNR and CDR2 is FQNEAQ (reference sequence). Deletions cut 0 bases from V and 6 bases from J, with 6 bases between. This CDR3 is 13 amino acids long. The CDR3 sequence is CASSLAVKNTIYF. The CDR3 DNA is TGTGCCAGCAGCTTAGCCGTTAAAAACACCATATATTTT.

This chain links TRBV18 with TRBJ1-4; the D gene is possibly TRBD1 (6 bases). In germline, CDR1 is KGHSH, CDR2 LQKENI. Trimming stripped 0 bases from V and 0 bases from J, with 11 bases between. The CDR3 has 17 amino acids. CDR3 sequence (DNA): TGTGCCAGCTCACCACCGTTAACAGGGACAACTAATGAAAAACTGTTTTTT. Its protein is CASSPPLTGTTNEKLFF.

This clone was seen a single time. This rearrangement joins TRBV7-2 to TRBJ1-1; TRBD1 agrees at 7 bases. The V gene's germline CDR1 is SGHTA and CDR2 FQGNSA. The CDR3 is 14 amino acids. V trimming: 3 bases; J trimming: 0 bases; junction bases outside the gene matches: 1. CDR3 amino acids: CASSLTGMNTEAFF. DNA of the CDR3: TGTGCCAGCAGCTTGACAGGGATGAACACTGAAGCTTTCTTT.

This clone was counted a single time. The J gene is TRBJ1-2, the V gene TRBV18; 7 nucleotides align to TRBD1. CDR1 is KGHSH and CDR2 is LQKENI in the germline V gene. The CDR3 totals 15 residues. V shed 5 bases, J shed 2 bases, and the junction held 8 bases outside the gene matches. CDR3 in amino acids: CASSRSGQLNYGYTF. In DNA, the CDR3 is TGTGCCAGCTCAAGATCGGGACAGCTAAACTATGGCTACACCTTC.

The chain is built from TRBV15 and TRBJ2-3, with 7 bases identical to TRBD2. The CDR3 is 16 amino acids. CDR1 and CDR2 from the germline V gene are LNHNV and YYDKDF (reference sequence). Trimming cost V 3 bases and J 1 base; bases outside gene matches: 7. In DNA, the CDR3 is TGTGCCACCAGCAGGCAAGGGCTAGCGGGCACAGATACGCAGTATTTT. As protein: CATSRQGLAGTDTQYF.

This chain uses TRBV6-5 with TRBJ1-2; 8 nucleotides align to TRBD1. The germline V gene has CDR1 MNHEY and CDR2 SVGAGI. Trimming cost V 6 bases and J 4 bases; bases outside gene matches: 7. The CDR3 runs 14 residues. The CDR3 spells CASRGGQESYGYTF. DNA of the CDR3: TGTGCCAGCAGGGGGGGACAGGAAAGCTATGGCTACACCTTC.

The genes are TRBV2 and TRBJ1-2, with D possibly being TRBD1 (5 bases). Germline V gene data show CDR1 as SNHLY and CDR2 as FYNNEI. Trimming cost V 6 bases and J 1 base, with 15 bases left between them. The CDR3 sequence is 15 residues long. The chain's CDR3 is CASRARPTDNYGYTF. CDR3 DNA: TGTGCCAGCAGGGCCAGACCGACAGATAACTATGGCTACACCTTC.

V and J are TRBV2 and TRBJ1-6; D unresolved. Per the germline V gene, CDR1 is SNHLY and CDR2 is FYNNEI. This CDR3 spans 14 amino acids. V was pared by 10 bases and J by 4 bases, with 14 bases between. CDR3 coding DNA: TGTGCCACCCTAGAGACGGTTTATAATTCACCCCTCCACTTT. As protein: CATLETVYNSPLHF.

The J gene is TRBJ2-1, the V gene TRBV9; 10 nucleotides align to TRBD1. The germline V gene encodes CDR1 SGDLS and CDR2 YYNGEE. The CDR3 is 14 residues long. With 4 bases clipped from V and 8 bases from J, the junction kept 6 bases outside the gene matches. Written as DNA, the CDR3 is TGTGCCAGCAGCCGACAGGGGGCGACCGATGAGCAGTTCTTC. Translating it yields CASSRQGATDEQFF.

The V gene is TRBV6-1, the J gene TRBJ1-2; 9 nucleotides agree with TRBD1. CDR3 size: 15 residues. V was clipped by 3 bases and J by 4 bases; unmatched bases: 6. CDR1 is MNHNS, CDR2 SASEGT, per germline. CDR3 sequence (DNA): TGTGCCAGCAGTGAGCCGGGACAGGGTCGCTATGGCTACACCTTC. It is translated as CASSEPGQGRYGYTF.